This is a list of T cell receptor beta chains from one sample in a study of regulatory T cells in long-lasting Graves disease. TCRdb analysed the multiplex PCR reads with MiXCR anew, one entry per CDR3 protein. The table has approximately 400,000 distinct CDR3 sequences, approximately 12% seen once. The same data also went into a second study, on T cells in Graves' hyperthyroidism and ophthalmopathy.

The specimen was peripheral blood mononuclear cells (PBMCs), collected at new diagnosis, from a patient treated with antithyroid drugs. These receptors originate from a woman under 30 with Graves disease. The CDR3 runs from the conserved cysteine through the conserved F or W. Fields, in order: J gene, D gene, V gene, clone size, CDR3 protein, CDR3 DNA. The D gene is left open where the match is weak. Only part of the rows carry a size: once, few, many, or a class if the clone is expanded.

TRBJ2-7	NA	TRBV28	many	CASSLSRGFAYEQYF	TGTGCCAGCAGCCTATCACGGGGATTTGCCTACGAGCAGTACTTC
TRBJ2-1	TRBD1	TRBV2	few	CATPGQGYNEQFF	TGTGCCACCCCGGGACAGGGTTACAATGAGCAGTTCTTC
TRBJ1-1	TRBD1	TRBV10-3	NA	CAIKSRQGASLAFF	TGTGCCATCAAATCTAGACAGGGGGCTAGTCTGGCTTTCTTT
TRBJ2-2	NA	TRBV7-3	many	CAVPRAGANTGELFF	TGTGCCGTCCCTAGGGCAGGAGCGAACACCGGGGAGCTGTTTTTT
TRBJ2-1	NA	TRBV28	many	CASSYRDPGSSGQFF	TGTGCCAGCAGTTACCGGGACCCGGGCTCGAGTGGGCAGTTCTTC
TRBJ2-3	TRBD2	TRBV7-2	NA	CASSPFPGGGRASTDTQYF	TGTGCCAGCAGCCCATTCCCCGGCGGCGGGAGGGCCAGCACAGATACGCAGTATTTT
TRBJ1-5	NA	TRBV20-1	many	CSAKIPLGSNQPQHF	TGCAGTGCTAAAATTCCCCTGGGTAGCAATCAGCCCCAGCATTTT
TRBJ2-3	TRBD2	TRBV24-1	NA	CATSDPGGGADTQYF	TGTGCCACCAGTGATCCGGGGGGGGGCGCGGATACGCAGTATTTT
TRBJ1-1	NA	TRBV4-3	many	CASSQDWTTRTEAFF	TGCGCCAGCAGCCAAGATTGGACAACACGGACTGAAGCTTTCTTT
TRBJ2-5	NA	TRBV28	many	CASSFRTVETQYF	TGTGCCAGCAGTTTCAGGACTGTGGAGACCCAGTACTTC
TRBJ1-4	NA	TRBV18	many	CASSPRSGATTNEKLFF	TGTGCCAGCTCACCACGATCAGGGGCAACAACTAATGAAAAACTGTTTTTT
TRBJ2-7	NA	TRBV12-3/TRBV12-4	NA	CASKGQVAGLREQYF	TGTGCCAGCAAGGGACAAGTCGCCGGGCTACGCGAGCAGTACTTC
TRBJ1-2	NA	TRBV5-8	few	CASSLTGSNYGYTF	TGTGCCAGCAGCCTGACAGGATCTAACTATGGCTACACCTTC
TRBJ2-1	NA	TRBV7-9	many	CATQVWNEQFF	TGTGCCACCCAAGTGTGGAATGAGCAGTTCTTC
TRBJ2-1	NA	TRBV7-8	many	CASSSRGVAASNEQFF	TGTGCCAGCAGCTCCAGGGGAGTAGCGGCCTCCAATGAGCAGTTCTTC
TRBJ2-3	TRBD2	TRBV20-1	many	CSAFGLAGVGTQYF	TGCAGTGCTTTTGGACTAGCGGGGGTGGGTACGCAGTATTTT
TRBJ2-1	TRBD2	TRBV27	NA	CASSLAGGSGEQFF	TGTGCCAGCAGTTTAGCGGGAGGTTCTGGAGAGCAGTTCTTC
TRBJ1-1	NA	TRBV28	many	CASGRQAYNTEAFF	TGTGCCAGCGGTAGACAGGCCTACAACACTGAAGCTTTCTTT
TRBJ1-1	NA	TRBV11-2	NA	CASGYGGTEAFF	TGTGCCAGCGGTTATGGGGGCACTGAAGCTTTCTTT
TRBJ1-1	NA	TRBV19	many	CASSDLPGQRAATEAFF	TGTGCCAGTAGCGACCTACCCGGACAGAGAGCGGCCACTGAAGCTTTCTTT
TRBJ2-1	TRBD2	TRBV28	many	CASSPSGRARNEQFF	TGTGCCAGCAGCCCTAGCGGGAGGGCCAGGAATGAGCAGTTCTTC
TRBJ2-5	TRBD2	TRBV6-2/TRBV6-3	many	CASSYSSGGSETQYF	TGTGCCAGCAGTTACTCGTCGGGGGGATCAGAGACCCAGTACTTC
TRBJ2-1	NA	TRBV5-1	many	CASSFGGARNEQFF	TGCGCCAGCAGCTTTGGGGGCGCGCGGAATGAGCAGTTCTTC
TRBJ1-2	NA	TRBV9	few	CASSVGGWMEEGYTF	TGTGCCAGCAGCGTAGGGGGATGGATGGAGGAAGGCTACACCTTC
TRBJ1-2	NA	TRBV19	NA	CASSIRQGWGYTF	TGTGCCAGTAGTATACGCCAGGGTTGGGGCTACACCTTC
TRBJ1-1	NA	TRBV19	many	CASSIAGPTEAFF	TGTGCCAGTAGTATTGCAGGTCCCACTGAAGCTTTCTTT
TRBJ1-2	TRBD1	TRBV6-5	many	CASSYSLTYQGAGYGYTF	TGTGCCAGCAGTTACTCCCTGACATACCAGGGGGCTGGCTATGGCTACACCTTC
TRBJ2-5	NA	TRBV15	many	CATSRVSGAGETQYF	TGTGCCACCAGCAGAGTGTCAGGGGCGGGGGAGACCCAGTACTTC
TRBJ2-5	NA	TRBV29-1	many	CSVDTVVQETQYF	TGCAGCGTTGATACAGTTGTACAAGAGACCCAGTACTTC
TRBJ2-1	NA	TRBV12-3/TRBV12-4	many	CASSLWGYEQFF	TGTGCCAGCAGTTTATGGGGATACGAGCAGTTCTTC
TRBJ1-1	NA	TRBV9	NA	CASSVEVWGPEAFF	TGTGCCAGCAGCGTAGAGGTGTGGGGACCTGAAGCTTTCTTT
TRBJ1-2	NA	TRBV11-2	many	CASSLGTYGYTF	TGTGCCAGCAGCTTGGGGACCTATGGCTACACCTTC
TRBJ2-1	NA	TRBV14	NA	CASRNKGEQFF	TGTGCCAGCAGAAATAAGGGGGAGCAGTTCTTC
TRBJ1-2	NA	TRBV2	NA	CASSESGRSNYGYTF	TGTGCCAGCAGTGAATCCGGTAGATCTAACTATGGCTACACCTTC
TRBJ1-4	NA	TRBV15	NA	CATRQVGPINEKLFF	TGTGCCACCAGGCAAGTGGGACCTATAAATGAAAAGCTGTTTTTT
TRBJ2-7	TRBD1	TRBV28	many	CASRPTGTGSLHEQYF	TGTGCCAGCAGACCTACCGGGACAGGAAGTTTACACGAGCAGTACTTC
TRBJ2-3	NA	TRBV20-1	few	CSARENAISDTQYF	TGCAGTGCTAGGGAGAACGCCATTTCCGATACGCAGTATTTT
TRBJ1-1	NA	TRBV6-2/TRBV6-3	few	CAGREGNTEAFF	TGTGCCGGCAGGGAGGGGAACACTGAAGCTTTCTTT
TRBJ1-4	NA	TRBV2	few	CASRSLPRSNEKLFF	TGTGCCAGCAGGAGTTTGCCGAGGAGTAATGAAAAACTGTTTTTT
TRBJ2-6	NA	TRBV9	few	CASSVVVGELAGANVLTF	TGTGCCAGCAGCGTAGTTGTGGGGGAGCTCGCTGGGGCCAACGTCCTGACTTTC
TRBJ2-6	TRBD1	TRBV20-1	many	CSANHPGQGSTSSGANVLTF	TGCAGTGCCAACCACCCGGGACAGGGGTCCACAAGTTCTGGGGCCAACGTCCTGACTTTC
TRBJ1-1	TRBD1	TRBV30	many	CAWSSGQGMNTEAFF	TGTGCCTGGAGTAGCGGACAGGGGATGAACACTGAAGCTTTCTTT
TRBJ1-2	NA	TRBV5-1	many	CASSLQGIDYGYTF	TGCGCCAGCAGCTTGCAAGGTATCGACTATGGCTACACCTTC
TRBJ1-2	NA	TRBV20-1	NA	CSAEPQNYGYTF	TGCAGTGCTGAGCCACAGAACTATGGCTACACCTTC
TRBJ2-7	NA	TRBV12-3/TRBV12-4	many	CASSYPWYEQYF	TGTGCCAGCAGCTACCCTTGGTACGAGCAGTACTTC
TRBJ2-7	TRBD1	TRBV7-2	many	CASSRDRDEQYF	TGTGCCAGCAGCCGTGACAGGGACGAGCAGTACTTC
TRBJ1-3	NA	TRBV7-9	NA	CASSFANTIYF	TGTGCCAGCAGCTTCGCGAACACCATATATTTT
TRBJ2-2	NA	TRBV6-2/TRBV6-3	many	CASSYSVVTYGGSGRGGELFF	TGTGCCAGCAGTTACTCGGTCGTGACCTACGGCGGGTCGGGCCGTGGCGGGGAGCTGTTTTTT
TRBJ1-2	NA	TRBV20-1	NA	CSARRGTGYTF	TGCAGTGCTCGAAGGGGGACCGGCTACACCTTC
TRBJ1-1	TRBD1	TRBV7-2	many	CASSFWTGRNTEAFF	TGTGCCAGCAGCTTCTGGACAGGTCGAAACACTGAAGCTTTCTTT